This T cell receptor beta chain was documented in a study of T-cell reconstitution after alpha-beta-depleted transplantation in children. Study results and limitations: Several hundred expanded graft clones reportedly were the source of alpha-beta T cells about two months after transplant.

This clonotype was counted at least ten times. Its antigen is unknown. This CDR3 region has 15 residues. Germline V gene data show CDR1 as SEHNR and CDR2 as FQNEAQ (reference sequence). The V gene lost 0 bases and the J gene lost 2 bases, with 10 bases spanning the gap. Unique molecular identifiers were incorporated during preparation of the TCRbeta library. TCRdb independently ran MiXCR on the PCR reads; one entry per CDR3 protein. This sample carries roughly 250,000 distinct CDR3 sequences, around 7.8% of them seen once, and the ten largest clones take roughly 6%. The TCR originated in a male patient younger than 18 who had a stem cell transplant for acute lymphoblastic leukemia, so the T cells may come from the graft donor. Sequences were derived from PBMCs, mostly from graft donor cells, sampled 180 days after TCRalphabeta/CD19-depleted stem cell transplant. V usage is TRBV7-9 and J usage is TRBJ1-1, with D perhaps TRBD1 (5 bases). The CDR3 nucleotides read TGTGCCAGCAGCTTAGCGGGGGGAGGAAACACTGAAGCTTTCTTT. It is translated as CASSLAGGGNTEAFF.